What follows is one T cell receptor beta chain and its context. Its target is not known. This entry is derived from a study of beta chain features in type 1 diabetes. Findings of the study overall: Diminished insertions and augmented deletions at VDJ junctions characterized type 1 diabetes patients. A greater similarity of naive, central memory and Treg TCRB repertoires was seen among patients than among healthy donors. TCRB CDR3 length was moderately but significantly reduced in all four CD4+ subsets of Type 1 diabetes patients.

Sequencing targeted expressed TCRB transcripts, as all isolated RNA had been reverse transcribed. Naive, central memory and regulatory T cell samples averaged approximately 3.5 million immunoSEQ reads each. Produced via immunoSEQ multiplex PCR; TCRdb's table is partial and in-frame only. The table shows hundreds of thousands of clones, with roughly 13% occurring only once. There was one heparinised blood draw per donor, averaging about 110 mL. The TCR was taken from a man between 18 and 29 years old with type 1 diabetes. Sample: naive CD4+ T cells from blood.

As DNA, the CDR3 is TGCGCCAGCAGTCCCGGGACGTACCAAGAGACCCAGTACTTC. Its protein product is CASSPGTYQETQYF. This chain connects TRBV5-1 to TRBJ2-5; D might be TRBD1 or TRBD2, each matching 5 bases. Germline V lookup: CDR1 SGHRS, CDR2 YFSETQ. Trimming removed 5 bases from V and 0 bases from J, with 11 bases in between. This CDR3 has 14 amino acids. The variable domain in full, completed from reference TRBV5-1 and TRBJ2-5, reads KAGVTQTPRYLIKTRGQQVTLSCSPISGHRSVSWYQQTPGQGLQFLFEYFSETQRNKGNFPGRFSGRQFSNSRSEMNVSTLELGDSALYLCASSPGTYQETQYFGPGTRLLVL.